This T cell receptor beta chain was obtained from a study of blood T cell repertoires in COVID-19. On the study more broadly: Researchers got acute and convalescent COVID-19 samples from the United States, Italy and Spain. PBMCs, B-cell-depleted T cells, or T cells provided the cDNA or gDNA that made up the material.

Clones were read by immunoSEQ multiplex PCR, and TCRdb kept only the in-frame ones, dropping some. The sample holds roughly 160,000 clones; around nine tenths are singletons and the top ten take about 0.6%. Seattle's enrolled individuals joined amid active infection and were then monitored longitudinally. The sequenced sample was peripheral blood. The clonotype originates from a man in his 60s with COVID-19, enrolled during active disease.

The CDR3 protein is CASSPTRTSGETQYF. Here the CDR3 DNA reads TGTGCCAGCAGTCCCACCAGGACTAGCGGAGAGACCCAGTACTTC. The chain recombines TRBV7-6 with TRBJ2-5; 10 positions match TRBD2. J gave up 4 bases and V 6 bases, and 8 bases lay outside the gene matches. The CDR3 spans 15 residues. Germline V CDR1 and CDR2: SGHVS, FNYEAQ.